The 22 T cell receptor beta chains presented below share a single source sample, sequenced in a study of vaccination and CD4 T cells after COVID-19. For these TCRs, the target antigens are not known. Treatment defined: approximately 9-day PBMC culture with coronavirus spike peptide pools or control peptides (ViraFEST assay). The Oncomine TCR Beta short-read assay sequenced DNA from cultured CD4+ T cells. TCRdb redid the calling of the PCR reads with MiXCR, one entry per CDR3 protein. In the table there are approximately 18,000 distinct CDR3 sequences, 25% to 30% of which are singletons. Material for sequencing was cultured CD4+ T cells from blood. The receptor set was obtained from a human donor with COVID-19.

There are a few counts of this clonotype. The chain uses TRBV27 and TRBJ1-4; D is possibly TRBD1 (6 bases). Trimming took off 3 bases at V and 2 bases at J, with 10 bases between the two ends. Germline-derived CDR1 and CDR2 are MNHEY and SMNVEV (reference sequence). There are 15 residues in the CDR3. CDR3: CASSFWGATNEKLFF. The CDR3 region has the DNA TGTGCCAGCAGTTTTTGGGGGGCTACTAATGAAAAACTGTTTTTT.

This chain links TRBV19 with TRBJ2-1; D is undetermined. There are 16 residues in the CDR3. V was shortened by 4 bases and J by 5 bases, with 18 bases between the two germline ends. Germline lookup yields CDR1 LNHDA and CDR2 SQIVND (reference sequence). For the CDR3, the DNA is TGTGCCAGTAGTACCCACCGCTTGGTGGGGAACAATGAGCAGTTCTTC. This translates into CASSTHRLVGNNEQFF. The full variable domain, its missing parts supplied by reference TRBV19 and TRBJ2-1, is DGGITQSPKYLFRKEGQNVTLSCEQNLNHDAMYWYRQDPGQGLRLIYYSQIVNDFQKGDIAEGYSVSREKKESFPLTVTSAQKNPTAFYLCASSTHRLVGNNEQFFGPGTRLTVL.

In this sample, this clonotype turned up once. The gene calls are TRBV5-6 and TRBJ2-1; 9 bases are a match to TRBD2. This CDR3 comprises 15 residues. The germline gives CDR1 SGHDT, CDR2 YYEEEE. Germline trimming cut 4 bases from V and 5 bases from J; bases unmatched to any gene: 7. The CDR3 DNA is TGTGCCAGCAGCCCTCTAGCGGGGTCCCACAATGAGCAGTTCTTC. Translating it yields CASSPLAGSHNEQFF.

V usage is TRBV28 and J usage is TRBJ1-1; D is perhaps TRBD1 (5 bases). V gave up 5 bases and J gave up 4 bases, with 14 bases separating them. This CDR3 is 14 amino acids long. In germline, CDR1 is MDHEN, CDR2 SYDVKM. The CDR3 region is CASSNGGVRTEAFF. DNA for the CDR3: TGTGCCAGCAGTAACGGGGGGGTACGCACTGAAGCTTTCTTT.

CDR3 in DNA: TGTGCCAGCACCGAGAACCAGGGACTAAAGTATTTT. This gives the protein CASTENQGLKYF. V usage is TRBV5-4 and J usage is TRBJ2-3, with TRBD2 identical over 7 bases. The germline CDR1 and CDR2 sequences are SGHNT and YYREEE (reference sequence). The V segment lost 6 bases and the J segment 13 bases; nucleotides outside the gene matches: 11. The CDR3 loop spans 12 amino acids.

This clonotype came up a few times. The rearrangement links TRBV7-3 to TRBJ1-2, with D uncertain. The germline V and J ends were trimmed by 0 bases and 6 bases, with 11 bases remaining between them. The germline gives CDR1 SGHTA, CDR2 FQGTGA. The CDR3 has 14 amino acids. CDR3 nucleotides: TGTGCCAGCAGCTTAACGGTGAAGGGTAATGGCTACACCTTC. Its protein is CASSLTVKGNGYTF.

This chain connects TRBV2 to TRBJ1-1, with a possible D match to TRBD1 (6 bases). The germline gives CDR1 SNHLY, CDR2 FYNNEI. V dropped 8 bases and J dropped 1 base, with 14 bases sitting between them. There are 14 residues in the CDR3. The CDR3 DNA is TGTGCCAGCGTCAGGGGTAGGACGAACACTGAAGCTTTCTTT. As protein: CASVRGRTNTEAFF.

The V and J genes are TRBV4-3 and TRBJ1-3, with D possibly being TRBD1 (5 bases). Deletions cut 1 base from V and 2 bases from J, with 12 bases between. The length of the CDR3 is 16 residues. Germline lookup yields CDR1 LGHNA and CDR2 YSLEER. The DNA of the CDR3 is TGCGCCAGCAGCCAAGGTCTCGGAGGGGCTGGAAACACCATATATTTT. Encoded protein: CASSQGLGGAGNTIYF.

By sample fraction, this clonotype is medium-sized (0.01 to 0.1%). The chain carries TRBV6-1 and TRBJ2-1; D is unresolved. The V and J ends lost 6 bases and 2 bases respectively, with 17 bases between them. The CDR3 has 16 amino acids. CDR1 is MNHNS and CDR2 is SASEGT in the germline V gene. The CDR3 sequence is CASRLSEIPTYNEQFF. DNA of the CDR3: TGTGCCAGCAGACTAAGCGAGATTCCTACCTACAATGAGCAGTTCTTC.

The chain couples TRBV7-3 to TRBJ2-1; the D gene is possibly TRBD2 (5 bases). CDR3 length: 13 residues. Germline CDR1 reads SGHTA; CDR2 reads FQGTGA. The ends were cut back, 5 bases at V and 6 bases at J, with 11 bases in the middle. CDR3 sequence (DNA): TGTGCCAGCAGCCCTCCCGGGATCAATGAGCAGTTCTTC. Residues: CASSPPGINEQFF.

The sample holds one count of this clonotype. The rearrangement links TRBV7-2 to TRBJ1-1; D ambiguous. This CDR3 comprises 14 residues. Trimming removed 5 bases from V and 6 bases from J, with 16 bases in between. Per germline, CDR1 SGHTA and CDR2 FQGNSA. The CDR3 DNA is TGTGCCAGCAGCATAACCTATTTTACCCCTGAAGCTTTCTTT. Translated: CASSITYFTPEAFF.

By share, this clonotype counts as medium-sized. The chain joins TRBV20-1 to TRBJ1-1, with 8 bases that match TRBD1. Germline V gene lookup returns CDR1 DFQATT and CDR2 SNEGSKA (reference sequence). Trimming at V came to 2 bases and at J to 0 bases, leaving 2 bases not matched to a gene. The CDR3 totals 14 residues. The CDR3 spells CSARYRGMNTEAFF. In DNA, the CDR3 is TGCAGTGCTAGATACAGGGGGATGAACACTGAAGCTTTCTTT.

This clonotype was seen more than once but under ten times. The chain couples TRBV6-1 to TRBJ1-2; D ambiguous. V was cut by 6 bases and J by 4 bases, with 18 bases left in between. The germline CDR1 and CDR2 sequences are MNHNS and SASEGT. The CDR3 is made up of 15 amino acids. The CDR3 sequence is CASSPSMASTYGYTF. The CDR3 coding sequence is TGTGCCAGCAGCCCGTCCATGGCTTCGACCTATGGCTACACCTTC.

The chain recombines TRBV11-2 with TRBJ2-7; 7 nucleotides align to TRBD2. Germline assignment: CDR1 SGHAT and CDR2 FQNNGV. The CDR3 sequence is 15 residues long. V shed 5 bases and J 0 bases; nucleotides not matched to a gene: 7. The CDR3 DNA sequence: TGTGCCAGCAGCCGCGGGGGAGGGAGCTCCTACGAGCAGTACTTC. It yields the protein CASSRGGGSSYEQYF.

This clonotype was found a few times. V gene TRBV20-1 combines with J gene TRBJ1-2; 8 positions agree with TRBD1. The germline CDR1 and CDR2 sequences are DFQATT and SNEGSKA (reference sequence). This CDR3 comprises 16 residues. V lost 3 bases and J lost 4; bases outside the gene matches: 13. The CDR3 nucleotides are TGCAGTGCTAGGCGGACAGGGTCCCACCTAGGCTATGGCTACACCTTC. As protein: CSARRTGSHLGYGYTF.

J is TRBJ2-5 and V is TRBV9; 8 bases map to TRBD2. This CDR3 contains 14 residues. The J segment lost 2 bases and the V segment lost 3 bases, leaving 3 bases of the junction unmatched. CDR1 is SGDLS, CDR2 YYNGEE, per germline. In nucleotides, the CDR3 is TGTGCCAGCAGCGACGGGACTAGACAAGAGACCCAGTACTTC. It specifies CASSDGTRQETQYF.

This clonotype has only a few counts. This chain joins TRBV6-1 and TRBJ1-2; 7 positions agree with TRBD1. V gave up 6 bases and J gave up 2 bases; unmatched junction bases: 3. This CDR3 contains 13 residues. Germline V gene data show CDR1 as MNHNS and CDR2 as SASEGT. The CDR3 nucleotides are TGTGCCAGCAGCCCGGGACAGAACTATGGCTACACCTTC. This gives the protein CASSPGQNYGYTF.

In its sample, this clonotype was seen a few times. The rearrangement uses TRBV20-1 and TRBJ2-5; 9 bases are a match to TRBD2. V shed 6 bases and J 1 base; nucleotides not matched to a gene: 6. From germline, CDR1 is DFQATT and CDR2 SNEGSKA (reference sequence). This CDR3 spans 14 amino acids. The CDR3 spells CSAPAGGLQETQYF. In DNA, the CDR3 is TGCAGTGCGCCAGCGGGGGGCCTCCAAGAGACCCAGTACTTC.

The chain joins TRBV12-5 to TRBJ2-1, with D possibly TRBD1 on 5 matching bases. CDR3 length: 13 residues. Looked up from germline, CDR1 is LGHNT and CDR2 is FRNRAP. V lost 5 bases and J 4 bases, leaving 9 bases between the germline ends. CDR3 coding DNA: TGTGCTAGTGGTAGTGACAGTTACAATGAGCAGTTCTTC. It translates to CASGSDSYNEQFF. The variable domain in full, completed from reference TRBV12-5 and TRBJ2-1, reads DARVTQTPRHKVTEMGQEVTMRCQPILGHNTVFWYRQTMMQGLELLAYFRNRAPLDDSGMPKDRFSAEMPDATLATLKIQPSEPRDSAVYFCASGSDSYNEQFFGPGTRLTVL.

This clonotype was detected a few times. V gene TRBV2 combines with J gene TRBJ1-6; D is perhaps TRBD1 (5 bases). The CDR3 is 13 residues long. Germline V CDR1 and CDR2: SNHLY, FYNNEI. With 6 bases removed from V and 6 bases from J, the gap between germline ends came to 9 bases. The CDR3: CASSSDSNSPLHF. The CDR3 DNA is TGTGCCAGCAGCTCTGACAGTAATTCACCCCTCCACTTT.

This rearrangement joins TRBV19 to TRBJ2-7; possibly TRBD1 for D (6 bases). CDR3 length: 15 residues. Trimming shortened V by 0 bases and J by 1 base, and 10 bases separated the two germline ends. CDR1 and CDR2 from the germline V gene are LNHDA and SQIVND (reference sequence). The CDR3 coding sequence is TGTGCCAGTAGTATAGATGGGGGCGGATCCTACGAGCAGTACTTC. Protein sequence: CASSIDGGGSYEQYF.

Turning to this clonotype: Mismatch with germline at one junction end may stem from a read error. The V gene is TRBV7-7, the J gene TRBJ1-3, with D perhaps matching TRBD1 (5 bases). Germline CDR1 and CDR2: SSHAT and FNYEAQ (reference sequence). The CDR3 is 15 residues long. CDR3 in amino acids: CASSSGTGAGNTIYF. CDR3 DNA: TGTGCTAGCAGCTCCGGGACCGGGGCTGGAAACACCATATATTTT.